These 27 T cell receptor beta chains came from one sample sequenced in a study of a mutant IDH1 vaccine in newly diagnosed glioma. Indicated time point: baseline, week 1 (first vaccination visit). Described treatment: pre-vaccination baseline after standard-of-care therapy. Produced via immunoSEQ multiplex PCR; TCRdb's table is partial and in-frame only. The sample has tens of thousands of clones; roughly 92% are singletons. This specimen consisted of PBMCs, obtained from a glioma patient treated with radiotherapy, temozolomide or both. These receptors originate from a man aged 30 to 45 with glioma.

The chain uses TRBV6-4 and TRBJ1-1; perhaps TRBD1 as D (5 bases). Trimming stripped 0 bases from V and 10 bases from J, with 27 bases between. This CDR3 region has 18 residues. The germline V gene has CDR1 MRHNA and CDR2 SNTAGT. This CDR3 is CASSDSRGPVPTTFVAFF. The CDR3 DNA reads as TGTGCCAGCAGTGACTCGAGGGGACCTGTGCCCACTACCTTTGTAGCTTTCTTT.

This chain uses TRBV7-9 with TRBJ2-7, with 7 bases lining up with TRBD1. The CDR3 totals 14 residues. The ends lost 5 bases at V and 4 bases at J; junction bases unmatched: 8. Per germline, CDR1 SEHNR and CDR2 FQNEAQ (reference sequence). CDR3 coding DNA: TGTGCCAGCAGCCCAGCCCGGGACAGTTACGAGCAGTACTTC. This sequence encodes CASSPARDSYEQYF.

J is TRBJ2-1 and V is TRBV5-1, with D perhaps assigned TRBD1 or TRBD2 (5 bases each). Deletions cut 4 bases from V and 2 bases from J, with 13 bases between. The CDR3 consists of 15 residues. The germline gives CDR1 SGHRS, CDR2 YFSETQ. In DNA, the CDR3 is TGCGCCAGCAGCCTCCGGGACGGAACCTACAATGAGCAGTTCTTC. This sequence encodes CASSLRDGTYNEQFF.

V usage is TRBV5-1 and J usage is TRBJ2-1, with 11 bases lining up with TRBD2. The CDR3 covers 15 residues. Unmatched junction bases numbered 0, after V lost 2 bases and J lost 2 bases. Germline V CDR1 and CDR2: SGHRS, YFSETQ. Here the CDR3 reads CASSLLAGAYNEQFF. DNA for the CDR3: TGCGCCAGCAGCTTACTAGCGGGAGCCTACAATGAGCAGTTCTTC.

The V and J genes are TRBV6-5 and TRBJ1-2; D is ambiguous. From germline, CDR1 is MNHEY and CDR2 SVGAGI. V dropped 6 bases and J dropped 7 bases, with 12 bases sitting between them. The CDR3 is 12 residues long. DNA for the CDR3: TGTGCCAGCAGGGAGGGAATGGGTGGCTACACCTTC. Residues: CASREGMGGYTF.

This sequence joins TRBV4-2 and TRBJ2-3, with 8 bases aligning to TRBD2. The CDR3 loop spans 15 amino acids. Germline trimming cut 0 bases from V and 4 bases from J; bases unmatched to any gene: 3. Germline values: CDR1 LGHNA, CDR2 YNFKEQ. The CDR3 nucleotides read TGTGCCAGCAGCCAAGATCCGGGAGGGCCAGATACGCAGTATTTT. Protein product: CASSQDPGGPDTQYF.

The rearrangement links TRBV18 to TRBJ2-7; D remains unclear. Germline V gene sequence: CDR1 KGHSH, CDR2 LQKENI. The CDR3 extends over 15 amino acids. V was clipped by 3 bases and J by 0 bases, with 12 bases between them. The CDR3 bases are TGTGCCAGCTCACCGCTGGCGAGGAGCTCCTACGAGCAGTACTTC. Translation gives CASSPLARSSYEQYF.

CDR3 protein: CAAAGGSYNEQFF. CDR3 DNA: TGTGCCGCGGCCGGCGGCTCCTACAATGAGCAGTTCTTC. This sequence joins TRBV4-2 and TRBJ2-1; no clear D. The germline gives CDR1 LGHNA, CDR2 YNFKEQ. Deletions cut 11 bases from V and 0 bases from J, with 11 bases between. The CDR3 length is 13 residues.

V is TRBV19 and J is TRBJ2-3; the match to TRBD2 covers 7 bases. Trimming at V came to 4 bases and at J to 4 bases, leaving 8 bases not matched to a gene. The CDR3 runs to 15 residues. CDR1 LNHDA and CDR2 SQIVND come from the germline V gene (reference sequence). This CDR3 reads CASSTGGGSPDTQYF. In nucleotides, the CDR3 is TGTGCCAGTAGTACGGGGGGAGGTTCCCCAGATACGCAGTATTTT. Looking up the rest from reference TRBV19 and TRBJ2-3 gives the full variable domain: DGGITQSPKYLFRKEGQNVTLSCEQNLNHDAMYWYRQDPGQGLRLIYYSQIVNDFQKGDIAEGYSVSREKKESFPLTVTSAQKNPTAFYLCASSTGGGSPDTQYFGPGTRLTVL.

This clone was recorded only once. V and J are TRBV5-1 and TRBJ1-2, with D hard to call. The CDR3 length is 14 residues. V lost 0 bases and J 7 bases, leaving 13 bases between the germline ends. Per the germline V gene, CDR1 is SGHRS and CDR2 is YFSETQ. The CDR3 DNA reads TGCGCCAGCAGCTTGGATACGGGTTATTCTGGCTACACCTTC. Protein sequence: CASSLDTGYSGYTF. Full variable domain (remainder filled in from reference TRBV5-1 and TRBJ1-2): KAGVTQTPRYLIKTRGQQVTLSCSPISGHRSVSWYQQTPGQGLQFLFEYFSETQRNKGNFPGRFSGRQFSNSRSEMNVSTLELGDSALYLCASSLDTGYSGYTFGSGTRLTVV.

The chain couples TRBV5-5 to TRBJ1-5, with D perhaps matching TRBD1 (5 bases). This CDR3 contains 14 residues. The V end lost 2 bases, the J end lost 5 bases, and 11 bases lay between the germline ends. Germline V gives CDR1 SGHKS, CDR2 YYEKEE (reference sequence). CDR3 nucleotide sequence: TGTGCCAGCAGCTTCGACAGTTCGCATCAGCCCCAGCATTTT. Protein product: CASSFDSSHQPQHF.

The chain links TRBV5-8 to TRBJ2-7, with 10 bases lining up with TRBD2. V lost 0 bases and J lost 6; bases outside the gene matches: 9. From germline, CDR1 is SGHTS and CDR2 YDEGEE. The CDR3 loop spans 16 amino acids. As DNA, the CDR3 is TGTGCCAGCAGCTTGGTGTCTAGCGGGAGCTGGGGCGAGCAGTACTTC. Translating it yields CASSLVSSGSWGEQYF.

The rearrangement uses TRBV7-9 and TRBJ2-1; tentative D call: TRBD2 (5 bases). The V gene lost 2 bases and the J gene lost 0 bases, with 5 bases spanning the gap. Germline V lookup: CDR1 SEHNR, CDR2 FQNEAQ (reference sequence). This CDR3 contains 14 residues. The CDR3 DNA is TGTGCCAGCAGCTTAACTAGCTCCTACAATGAGCAGTTCTTC. Its protein is CASSLTSSYNEQFF.

J is TRBJ2-7 and V is TRBV5-1, with 7 bases aligning to TRBD2. Per the germline V gene, CDR1 is SGHRS and CDR2 is YFSETQ. This CDR3 region has 19 residues. Losses at the gene ends were 3 bases for V and 4 bases for J; bases not matched to a gene: 22. The CDR3 coding sequence is TGCGCCAGCAGCTCCGTCCCCCAGAATAGCGGGTGGGGAAGGTACGAGCAGTACTTC. This sequence encodes CASSSVPQNSGWGRYEQYF.

The rearrangement uses TRBV18 and TRBJ2-3; 8 nucleotides align to TRBD1. This CDR3 spans 17 amino acids. From germline, CDR1 is KGHSH and CDR2 LQKENI. V was clipped by 5 bases and J by 1 base; unmatched bases: 11. CDR3 DNA sequence: TGTGCCAGCTCATCGATACCCGGGACAGGAGGCACAGATACGCAGTATTTT. The encoded protein is CASSSIPGTGGTDTQYF.

The chain has TRBV6-6 and TRBJ2-1; TRBD2 matches 10 bases. The CDR3 has 16 residues. Germline V gene lookup returns CDR1 MNHNY and CDR2 SVGAGI (reference sequence). The J segment lost 9 bases and the V segment lost 3 bases, leaving 11 bases of the junction unmatched. CDR3 nucleotide sequence: TGTGCCAGCAGTTATCGTTCGGGACTAGCGTCAGGTGAGCAGTTCTTC. Translating gives CASSYRSGLASGEQFF.

The rearrangement uses TRBV6-5 and TRBJ1-5; D gene unclear. Germline CDR1 is MNHEY and CDR2 is SVGAGI. The V end lost 1 base, the J end lost 6 bases, and 4 bases lay between the germline ends. The CDR3 has 12 residues. DNA of the CDR3: TGTGCCAGCAGTTACTTTGGTCAGCCCCAGCATTTT. It specifies CASSYFGQPQHF.

V gene TRBV27 combines with J gene TRBJ2-3; 11 bases match TRBD2. The germline CDR1 and CDR2 sequences are MNHEY and SMNVEV (reference sequence). The CDR3 runs 20 residues. V was pared by 2 bases and J by 5 bases, with 18 bases of the junction left unmatched. The CDR3 loop reads CASSLDGLAGLEGTGDTQYF. CDR3 in DNA: TGTGCCAGCAGTTTAGATGGACTAGCGGGCCTAGAGGGAACGGGAGATACGCAGTATTTT.

The V and J genes are TRBV5-6 and TRBJ2-3; D perhaps matches TRBD2 (6 bases). The V end was cut by 4 bases, the J end by 0 bases, with 9 bases between. Germline CDR1 reads SGHDT; CDR2 reads YYEEEE. The CDR3 length is 14 residues. CDR3 sequence: CASSRDSSTDTQYF. The CDR3 region has the DNA TGTGCCAGCAGCAGGGACTCGAGCACAGATACGCAGTATTTT.

This clone was recorded only once. V is TRBV6-1 and J is TRBJ1-5, with TRBD1 matching over 9 bases. The CDR3 loop spans 15 amino acids. Germline V gene data show CDR1 as MNHNS and CDR2 as SASEGT. V lost 6 bases and J lost 6; bases outside the gene matches: 9. CDR3 residues: CASRGQGSLAQPQHF. CDR3 nucleotides: TGTGCCAGCAGGGGACAGGGTAGTCTTGCTCAGCCCCAGCATTTT.

This chain connects TRBV19 to TRBJ2-7; D is unresolved. The CDR3 totals 13 residues. Trimming removed 3 bases at V and 3 bases at J, with 9 bases between. From germline, CDR1 is LNHDA and CDR2 SQIVND (reference sequence). The CDR3 region is CASSIGGGYEQYF. The CDR3 DNA sequence: TGTGCCAGTAGTATTGGCGGTGGCTACGAGCAGTACTTC.

This chain joins TRBV5-1 and TRBJ2-7; D is perhaps TRBD2 (6 bases). Trimming cost V 0 bases and J 2 bases, with 9 bases left between them. Germline-derived CDR1 and CDR2 are SGHRS and YFSETQ. There are 14 residues in the CDR3. CDR3 sequence: CASSLVGGTYEQYF. The CDR3 nucleotides are TGCGCCAGCAGCTTGGTTGGAGGGACCTACGAGCAGTACTTC.

This clone was seen more than once but under ten times. The chain combines TRBV19 with TRBJ2-1, with D perhaps TRBD1 (5 bases). The CDR3 runs to 13 residues. The V gene lost 6 bases and the J gene lost 7 bases, with 13 bases spanning the gap. Germline V CDR1 and CDR2: LNHDA, SQIVND (reference sequence). The CDR3 nucleotides are TGTGCCAGTAGGTTAGACAGCTGGAATGAGCAGTTCTTC. It translates to CASRLDSWNEQFF.

V usage is TRBV6-1 and J usage is TRBJ2-1; perhaps TRBD2 as D (6 bases). The germline CDR1 and CDR2 sequences are MNHNS and SASEGT. The CDR3 sequence is 15 residues long. The germline V and J ends were trimmed by 6 bases and 2 bases, with 14 bases remaining between them. The CDR3 DNA sequence: TGTGCCAGCAGCGGCGTAGCGGAGACCTACAATGAGCAGTTCTTC. It specifies CASSGVAETYNEQFF.

This clone was seen once. The chain links TRBV6-6 to TRBJ1-4, with no clear D. Trimming removed 6 bases at V and 5 bases at J, with 13 bases between. Germline-derived CDR1 and CDR2 are MNHNY and SVGAGI (reference sequence). The length of the CDR3 is 14 residues. The CDR3 here is CASRPGPANEKLFF. The CDR3, as DNA: TGTGCCAGCAGACCGGGTCCCGCGAATGAAAAACTGTTTTTT.

This chain joins TRBV7-6 and TRBJ1-2, with D possibly being TRBD1 (5 bases). The V and J ends lost 5 bases and 2 bases respectively, with 12 bases between them. In germline, CDR1 is SGHVS, CDR2 FNYEAQ. The CDR3 runs 14 residues. CDR3 sequence: CASSPREGNYGYTF. The CDR3 DNA is TGTGCCAGCAGCCCCAGGGAGGGGAACTATGGCTACACCTTC.

This chain connects TRBV30 to TRBJ1-1; D is uncertain. The CDR3 spans 11 residues. The V end lost 8 bases, the J end lost 1 base, and 8 bases lay between the germline ends. The germline V gene has CDR1 GTSNPN and CDR2 SVGIG (reference sequence). CDR3 sequence: CATSENTEAFF. CDR3 sequence (DNA): TGTGCCACATCAGAGAACACTGAAGCTTTCTTT. Drawing the rest from reference TRBV30 and TRBJ1-1, the complete variable domain is SQTIHQWPATLVQPVGSPLSLECTVEGTSNPNLYWYRQAAGRGLQLLFYSVGIGQISSEVPQNLSASRPQDRQFILSSKKLLLSDSGFYLCATSENTEAFFGQGTRLTVV.